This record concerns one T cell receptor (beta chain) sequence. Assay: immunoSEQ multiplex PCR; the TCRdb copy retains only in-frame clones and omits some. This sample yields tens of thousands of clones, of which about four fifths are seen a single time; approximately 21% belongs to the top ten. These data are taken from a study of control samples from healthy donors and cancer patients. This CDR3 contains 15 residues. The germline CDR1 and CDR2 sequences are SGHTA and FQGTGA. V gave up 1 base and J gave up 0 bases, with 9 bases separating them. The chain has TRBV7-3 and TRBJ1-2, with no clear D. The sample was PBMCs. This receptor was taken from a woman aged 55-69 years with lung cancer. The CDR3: CASSLSGGANYGYTF. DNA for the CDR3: TGTGCCAGCAGCTTAAGTGGCGGGGCTAACTATGGCTACACCTTC.